The rows below give T cell receptor beta chains drawn from one sample of a study of identical twins. Using its own MiXCR run on the 5' RACE reads, TCRdb lists one record per CDR3 protein. The sample has 500,000 to 550,000 distinct CDR3 sequences, about 20% seen once. The sample also formed part of further work on T cells expressing NK-cell markers.

Sequencing used CD4+ T cells sorted from blood. The source of these receptors is a woman under 30 in good health. The CDR3 runs from the conserved cysteine through the conserved F or W. A D gene is named only where the DNA matches it firmly. The size field is filled for only some rows; it gives once, few, many or a size class.

>NA|TRBV18|many|TRBJ2-6
TGTGCCAGCTCACCATACAGGAGCTCTGGGGCCAACGTCCTGACTTTC
CASSPYRSSGANVLTF
>NA|TRBV20-1|NA|TRBJ2-4
TGCAGTGCCGGGTTCCAAAACATTCAGTACTTC
CSAGFQNIQYF
>NA|TRBV6-5|few|TRBJ2-3
TGTGCCAGCAGTCCGGGACGCGGTACGCAGTATTTT
CASSPGRGTQYF
>TRBD1|TRBV7-8|NA|TRBJ2-3
TGTGCCAGCAGCCAACAGGGGGGTCCAGATACGCAGTATTTT
CASSQQGGPDTQYF
>NA|TRBV12-3/TRBV12-4|many|TRBJ1-1
TGTGCCAGCAACAAGGACGGGAACACTGAAGCTTTCTTT
CASNKDGNTEAFF
>NA|TRBV7-2|few|TRBJ2-3
TGTGCCAGCAGCCCCCAATCGGGGAGCACAGATACGCAGTATTTT
CASSPQSGSTDTQYF
>TRBD2|TRBV4-1|NA|TRBJ2-1
TGCGCCAGCAGCCAAGATAGGGGCGGGAGGGCCTTGGATGAGCAGTTCTTC
CASSQDRGGRALDEQFF
>TRBD1|TRBV7-4|few|TRBJ1-2
TGTGCCAGCAGCTTAAGGTCCGGACAGGAGAATGGCTACACCTTC
CASSLRSGQENGYTF
>NA|TRBV7-7|few|TRBJ2-2
TGTACTGTGCAGGGCGGGCAATCCGGGGAGCTGTTTTTT
CTVQGGQSGELFF
>TRBD1|TRBV20-1|NA|TRBJ1-4
TGCAGTGCTAGAGACCCGGGACAGGGGAATGAAAAACTGTTTTTT
CSARDPGQGNEKLFF
>TRBD1|TRBV5-1|few|TRBJ1-1
TGCGCCAGCAACCTAGGGGGCGAGAGAACTGAAGCTTTCTTT
CASNLGGERTEAFF
>TRBD2|TRBV10-3|few|TRBJ2-5
TGTGCCATCAGTGGGCCGGGACTACCGACCCAAGAGACCCAGTACTTC
CAISGPGLPTQETQYF
>TRBD1|TRBV9|few|TRBJ2-5
TGTGCCAGCAGCGGACTCCCAGGGGGGACCCAGTACTTC
CASSGLPGGTQYF
>TRBD2|TRBV5-1|NA|TRBJ2-7
TGCGCCAGCAGCGGTGGACTAGCGGGGGGGCAGGAGCAGTACTTC
CASSGGLAGGQEQYF